This paragraph covers one TCR beta chain sequence. The germline gives CDR1 LGHDT, CDR2 YNNKEL (reference sequence). J lost 0 bases, V lost 3 bases, and 13 bases had no gene match. The CDR3 runs 19 residues. The sample comes from a study of T cell responses to AZD1222 COVID-19 vaccine. Some clones are missing from TCRdb's copy, which holds only in-frame ones; the method was immunoSEQ multiplex PCR. The sample lists 100,000 to 150,000 clones, about 85% seen once, with 5% to 7% in the top ten. The chain recombines TRBV3-1 (or the pseudogene TRBV3-2) with TRBJ1-5, with TRBD1 identical over 8 bases. The specimen was peripheral blood, collected on day 0 of AZD1222 vaccination. This clonotype was obtained from an adult in good health. The CDR3 bases are TGTGCCAGCAGCCATGAGGGGGCTGGACAGGGCGATAGCAATCAGCCCCAGCATTTT. It codes for CASSHEGAGQGDSNQPQHF.